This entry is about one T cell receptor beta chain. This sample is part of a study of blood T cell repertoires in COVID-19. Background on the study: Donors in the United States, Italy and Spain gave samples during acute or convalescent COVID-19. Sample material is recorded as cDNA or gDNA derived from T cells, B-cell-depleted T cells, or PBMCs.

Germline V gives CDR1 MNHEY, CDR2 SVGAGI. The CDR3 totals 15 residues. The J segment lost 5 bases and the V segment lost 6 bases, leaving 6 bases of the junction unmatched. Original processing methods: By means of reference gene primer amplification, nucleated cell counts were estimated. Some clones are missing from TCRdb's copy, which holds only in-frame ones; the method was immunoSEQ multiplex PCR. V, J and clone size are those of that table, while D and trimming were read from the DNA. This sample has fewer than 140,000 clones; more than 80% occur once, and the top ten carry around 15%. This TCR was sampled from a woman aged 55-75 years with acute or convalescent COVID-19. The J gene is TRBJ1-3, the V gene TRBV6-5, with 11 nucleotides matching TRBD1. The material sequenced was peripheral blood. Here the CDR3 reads CASRPGQGGRNTIYF. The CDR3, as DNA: TGTGCCAGCAGACCGGGACAGGGGGGACGAAACACCATATATTTT.